This T cell receptor (beta chain) was sequenced during a study of T cell repertoires in cytomegalovirus infection. The wider study: CMV epitopes that were recently identified and HLA-C-restricted were used alongside well-studied HLA-B-restricted ones.

This clonotype was detected once. Its antigen is still unknown. Each CDR3 protein is one row after TCRdb ran MiXCR on the reads. Of around 25,000 distinct CDR3 sequences listed, approximately 22% are singletons. The germline CDR1 and CDR2 sequences are LGHDT and YNNKEL (reference sequence). There are 14 residues in the CDR3. The V and J ends lost 4 bases and 5 bases, in that order; junction bases with no gene match: 4. The receptor was isolated from a human donor in good health (CMV status not recorded). Some clones in this sample may be carry-over from other donors' samples. The gene calls are TRBV3-1 and TRBJ2-7; 11 bases line up with TRBD2. Here the sequenced sample was CD8+ T cells from cultured PBMCs, taken from culture after CMV antigen stimulation. The CDR3 loop is CASSLAGGIDEQYF. The CDR3 nucleotides read TGTGCCAGCAGCCTAGCGGGGGGGATTGACGAGCAGTACTTC.